A single sample gave rise to the 19 T cell receptor beta chains below, sequenced in a study of radiotherapy plus CTLA-4 blockade in lung cancer. Repertoires were generated with immunoSEQ multiplex PCR, while TCRdb's copy carries only in-frame clones and drops some. The profile shows roughly 50,000 clones, around nine tenths of them singletons. The sequences come from peripheral blood, collected from a patient treated with radiotherapy plus ipilimumab. The receptors originated from a human donor with non-small cell lung cancer whose response to radiotherapy plus ipilimumab could not be evaluated.

The chain recombines TRBV9 with TRBJ2-1, with 13 bases fitting TRBD2. CDR3 length: 13 residues. J gave up 7 bases and V 7 bases, and 2 bases lay outside the gene matches. CDR1 SGDLS and CDR2 YYNGEE come from the germline V gene. CDR3 sequence (DNA): TGTGCCAGCCGGACTAGCGGGAGTAATGAGCAGTTCTTC. Amino acids: CASRTSGSNEQFF.

This clone was seen a few times. The CDR3 sequence is CASSNPRGQTQYF. The CDR3 DNA is TGTGCCAGCAGCAACCCCAGGGGGCAGACGCAGTATTTT. The V gene is TRBV7-9, the J gene TRBJ2-3, with 8 bases lining up with TRBD1. This CDR3 comprises 13 residues. Germline lookup yields CDR1 SEHNR and CDR2 FQNEAQ (reference sequence). Losses at the gene ends were 5 bases for V and 9 bases for J; bases not matched to a gene: 7. Variable domain in full (rest from reference TRBV7-9 and TRBJ2-3): DTGVSQNPRHKITKRGQNVTFRCDPISEHNRLYWYRQTLGQGPEFLTYFQNEAQLEKSRLLSDRFSAERPKGSFSTLEIQRTEQGDSAMYLCASSNPRGQTQYFGPGTRLTVL.

This clone was counted once. The CDR3 DNA sequence: TGTGCCAGCAGCTTAGAGGCTAGCGGGGGGGCGACAGATACGCAGTATTTT. Protein sequence: CASSLEASGGATDTQYF. The V call is TRBV7-6, the J call TRBJ2-3; 12 bases line up with TRBD2. The CDR3 loop spans 17 amino acids. The junction had 5 bases not matched to a gene; V was cut back by 1 base and J by 3 bases. In germline, CDR1 is SGHVS, CDR2 FNYEAQ. The variable domain in full, completed from reference TRBV7-6 and TRBJ2-3, reads GAGVSQSPRYKVTKRGQDVALRCDPISGHVSLYWYRQALGQGPEFLTYFNYEAQQDKSGLPNDRFSAERPEGSISTLTIQRTEQRDSAMYRCASSLEASGGATDTQYFGPGTRLTVL.

The rearrangement uses TRBV20-1 and TRBJ2-5; no definite D call. The CDR3 runs to 11 residues. Per the germline V gene, CDR1 is DFQATT and CDR2 is SNEGSKA (reference sequence). Trimming took 4 bases from V and 3 from J, leaving 6 bases between them. CDR3 amino acids: CSATLEETQYF. The CDR3 nucleotides are TGCAGTGCTACTCTAGAAGAGACCCAGTACTTC.

The rearrangement joins TRBV7-2 to TRBJ2-3, with 11 bases lining up with TRBD2. The germline CDR1 and CDR2 sequences are SGHTA and FQGNSA. V was clipped by 1 base and J by 3 bases; unmatched bases: 3. CDR3 length: 16 amino acids. The CDR3 region has the DNA TGTGCCAGCAGCTTAGGTCTAGCGGGGGGTACAGATACGCAGTATTTT. Translation: CASSLGLAGGTDTQYF.

The rearrangement joins TRBV19 to TRBJ1-2, with D perhaps TRBD1 (5 bases). This CDR3 region has 13 residues. CDR1 is LNHDA, CDR2 SQIVND, per germline (reference sequence). The ends were cut back, 6 bases at V and 4 bases at J, with 12 bases in the middle. The CDR3 protein is CASSPGWTYGYTF. As DNA, the CDR3 is TGTGCCAGTAGCCCAGGGTGGACCTATGGCTACACCTTC. The full variable domain, in which reference TRBV19 and TRBJ1-2 provide the parts outside the CDR3, is DGGITQSPKYLFRKEGQNVTLSCEQNLNHDAMYWYRQDPGQGLRLIYYSQIVNDFQKGDIAEGYSVSREKKESFPLTVTSAQKNPTAFYLCASSPGWTYGYTFGSGTRLTVV.

By sample share, this clone is medium-sized. The rearrangement joins TRBV25-1 to TRBJ2-7; 7 bases are a match to TRBD1. CDR1 is MGHDK and CDR2 is SYGVNS in the germline V gene. This CDR3 region has 14 residues. The V and J ends lost 4 bases and 7 bases, in that order; junction bases with no gene match: 10. Here the CDR3 reads CASSARDRVGEQYF. The DNA of the CDR3 is TGTGCCAGCAGTGCCCGAGACAGGGTCGGGGAGCAGTACTTC.

The chain joins TRBV28 to TRBJ2-5; 8 nucleotides match TRBD2. Germline V gives CDR1 MDHEN, CDR2 SYDVKM. The CDR3 covers 19 residues. The trim removed 5 bases at V and 2 bases at J, leaving 19 bases unmatched. In DNA form, the CDR3 reads TGTGCCAGCAGTCCTCCTCGCGCTAGCGGGCCGGGGGTACAAGAGACCCAGTACTTC. Its translation is CASSPPRASGPGVQETQYF.

This chain connects TRBV6-1 to TRBJ2-7; tentatively, D is TRBD2 (5 bases). The CDR3 consists of 13 residues. Trimming left V 3 bases short and J 5 bases short, with 11 bases between. Germline values: CDR1 MNHNS, CDR2 SASEGT. The CDR3 loop reads CASSDPGVNEQYF. The CDR3 nucleotides are TGTGCCAGCAGTGATCCCGGGGTTAACGAGCAGTACTTC.

The chain has TRBV4-3 and TRBJ1-1; 7 bases align to TRBD1. Trimming cost V 3 bases and J 6 bases; bases outside gene matches: 10. Germline CDR1 reads LGHNA; CDR2 reads YSLEER. This CDR3 has 15 amino acids. CDR3 coding DNA: TGCGCCAGCAGCCACCAAGGGGGCTGGGGAGCTGAAGCTTTCTTT. Its protein product is CASSHQGGWGAEAFF.

The chain joins TRBV5-1 to TRBJ2-5, with 9 bases fitting TRBD1. Germline V lookup: CDR1 SGHRS, CDR2 YFSETQ. CDR3 length: 16 amino acids. Unmatched junction bases numbered 11, after V lost 3 bases and J lost 5 bases. For the CDR3, the DNA is TGCGCCAGCAGCTCCGAACCACAGGGGGCAGAGGAGACCCAGTACTTC. Translation: CASSSEPQGAEETQYF.

CDR3 sequence: CSVAAGTNYGYTF. CDR3 DNA sequence: TGCAGCGTTGCTGCAGGTACAAATTATGGCTACACCTTC. The chain couples TRBV29-1 to TRBJ1-2; D is ambiguous. V was trimmed by 4 bases and J by 5 bases, leaving 14 bases between them. This CDR3 has 13 amino acids. Germline loops: CDR1 SQVTM, CDR2 ANQGSEA.

The chain is built from TRBV6-1 and TRBJ2-3, with TRBD1 identical over 8 bases. V gave up 6 bases and J gave up 2 bases; unmatched junction bases: 4. This CDR3 contains 14 residues. Germline-derived CDR1 and CDR2 are MNHNS and SASEGT. The CDR3 here is CASRTGAFTDTQYF. CDR3 sequence (DNA): TGTGCCAGCAGGACAGGGGCCTTCACAGATACGCAGTATTTT.

V is TRBV7-9 and J is TRBJ2-2; 9 positions agree with TRBD1. This CDR3 region has 18 residues. CDR1 and CDR2 (germline): SEHNR, FQNEAQ (reference sequence). The V segment lost 7 bases and the J segment 1 base; nucleotides outside the gene matches: 13. This chain's CDR3 is CASINSRGGQGNTGELFF. In DNA, the CDR3 is TGTGCCAGCATCAACTCCAGGGGGGGACAGGGGAACACCGGGGAGCTGTTTTTT.

V usage is TRBV27 and J usage is TRBJ2-6, with D maybe TRBD1 (5 bases). The V gene lost 2 bases and the J gene lost 2 bases, with 7 bases spanning the gap. Looked up from germline, CDR1 is MNHEY and CDR2 is SMNVEV (reference sequence). The CDR3 is 15 residues long. The CDR3, as DNA: TGTGCCAGCAGTTTAAGGGGTACTGGGGCCAACGTCCTGACTTTC. It codes for CASSLRGTGANVLTF.

This clone was seen only a few times. The genes are TRBV5-1 and TRBJ1-2; 10 bases agree with TRBD1. Unmatched junction bases numbered 7, after V lost 4 bases and J lost 4 bases. The germline gives CDR1 SGHRS, CDR2 YFSETQ. The CDR3 extends over 15 amino acids. CDR3 amino acids: CASSPDRGRIYGYTF. DNA for the CDR3: TGCGCCAGCAGCCCCGACAGGGGGCGCATCTATGGCTACACCTTC.

This chain uses TRBV9 with TRBJ2-1; TRBD2 might be the D (6 bases). The V gene lost 0 bases and the J gene lost 0 bases, with 7 bases spanning the gap. The CDR3 has 15 amino acids. The germline gives CDR1 SGDLS, CDR2 YYNGEE. The CDR3 here is CASSVAGASYNEQFF. The CDR3 region has the DNA TGTGCCAGCAGCGTAGCGGGAGCCTCCTACAATGAGCAGTTCTTC.

J is TRBJ2-7 and V is TRBV2, with TRBD2 matching over 7 bases. This CDR3 has 12 amino acids. Germline assignment: CDR1 SNHLY and CDR2 FYNNEI. V was pared by 4 bases and J by 7 bases, with 4 bases of the junction left unmatched. This CDR3 reads CASSGTRQEQYF. The DNA of the CDR3 is TGTGCCAGCAGTGGGACTAGGCAGGAGCAGTACTTC. The variable domain in full, completed from reference TRBV2 and TRBJ2-7, reads EPEVTQTPSHQVTQMGQEVILRCVPISNHLYFYWYRQILGQKVEFLVSFYNNEISEKSEIFDDQFSVERPDGSNFTLKIRSTKLEDSAMYFCASSGTRQEQYFGPGTRLTVT.

CDR3 region: CASSLRLTAQKDTQYF. DNA for the CDR3: TGTGCCAGCAGCTTACGACTAACCGCGCAGAAAGATACGCAGTATTTT. This chain connects TRBV13 to TRBJ2-3; TRBD2 is a possible D gene (5 bases). V lost 2 bases to trimming and J lost 5 bases, with 17 bases between them. Per germline, CDR1 PRHDT and CDR2 FYEKMQ (reference sequence). The CDR3 loop spans 16 amino acids.